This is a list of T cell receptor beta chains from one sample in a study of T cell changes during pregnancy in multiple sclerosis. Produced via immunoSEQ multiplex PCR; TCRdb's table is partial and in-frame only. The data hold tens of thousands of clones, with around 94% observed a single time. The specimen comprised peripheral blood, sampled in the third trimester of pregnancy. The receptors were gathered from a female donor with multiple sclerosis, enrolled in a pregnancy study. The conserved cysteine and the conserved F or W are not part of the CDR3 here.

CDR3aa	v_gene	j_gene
SVEDPGRNYEQY	TRBV29-1	TRBJ2-7
ASSWRGVGKRGGELF	TRBV11-2	TRBJ2-2
AWSVKTGSSYEQY	TRBV30	TRBJ2-7
ASGGQSNTEAF	TRBV25-1	TRBJ1-1
ASKTGNQPQH	TRBV19	TRBJ1-5
ASSLRVTPNYGYT	TRBV27	TRBJ1-2
ASSRQGADGYT	TRBV6-5	TRBJ1-2
ASSQGSGNEQF	TRBV4-3	TRBJ2-1
SVAIREKLVQPQH	TRBV29-1	TRBJ1-5
ASSSHRTGTTNEKLF	TRBV5-4	TRBJ1-4
ASSFHRNTEAF	TRBV11-2	TRBJ1-1